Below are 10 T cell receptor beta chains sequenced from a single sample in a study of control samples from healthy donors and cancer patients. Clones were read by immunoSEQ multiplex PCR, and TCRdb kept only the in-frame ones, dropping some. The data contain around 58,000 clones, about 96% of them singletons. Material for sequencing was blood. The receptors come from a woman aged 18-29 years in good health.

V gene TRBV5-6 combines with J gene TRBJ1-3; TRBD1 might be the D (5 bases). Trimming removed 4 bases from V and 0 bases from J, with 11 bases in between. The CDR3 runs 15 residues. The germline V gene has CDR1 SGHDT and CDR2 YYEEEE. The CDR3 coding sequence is TGTGCCAGCAGCCACAGGTGGCCCTCTGGAAACACCATATATTTT. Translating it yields CASSHRWPSGNTIYF.

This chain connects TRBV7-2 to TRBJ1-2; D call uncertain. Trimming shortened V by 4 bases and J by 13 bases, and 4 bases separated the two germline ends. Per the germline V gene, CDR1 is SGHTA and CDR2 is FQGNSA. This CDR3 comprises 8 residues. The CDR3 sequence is CASSSLTF. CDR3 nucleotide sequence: TGTGCCAGCAGCTCCCTCACCTTC.

The CDR3, as DNA: TGCGCCAGCAGCCAACCCTCCCTAGCGGGGGGCCGAAGCCCCACAGATACGCAGTATTTT. Amino acid sequence: CASSQPSLAGGRSPTDTQYF. The chain couples TRBV4-1 to TRBJ2-3, with TRBD2 matching over 11 bases. Germline V gene sequence: CDR1 MGHRA, CDR2 YSYEKL. This CDR3 spans 20 amino acids. With 2 bases clipped from V and 2 bases from J, the junction kept 15 bases outside the gene matches.

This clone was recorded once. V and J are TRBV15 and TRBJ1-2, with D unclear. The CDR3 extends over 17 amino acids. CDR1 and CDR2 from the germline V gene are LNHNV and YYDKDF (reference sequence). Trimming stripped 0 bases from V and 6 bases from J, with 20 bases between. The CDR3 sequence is CATSRDRVGAEEDGYTF. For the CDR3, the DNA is TGTGCCACCAGCAGAGATCGGGTCGGAGCGGAAGAGGATGGCTACACCTTC.

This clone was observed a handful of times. The CDR3, as DNA: TGCGCCAGCAGCCACCTCTCCCGTGACCCTCTAGAGACCCAGTACTTC. This sequence encodes CASSHLSRDPLETQYF. The chain links TRBV4-3 to TRBJ2-5; no definite D call. This CDR3 comprises 16 residues. V lost 3 bases and J lost 4, with 18 bases in between. CDR1 and CDR2 from the germline V gene are LGHNA and YSLEER.

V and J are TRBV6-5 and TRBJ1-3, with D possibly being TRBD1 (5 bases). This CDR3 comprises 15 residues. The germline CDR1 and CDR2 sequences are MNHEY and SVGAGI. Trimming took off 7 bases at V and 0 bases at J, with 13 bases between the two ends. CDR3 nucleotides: TGTGCCAGCACCAAGGCGGACATCTCTGGAAACACCATATATTTT. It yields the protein CASTKADISGNTIYF.

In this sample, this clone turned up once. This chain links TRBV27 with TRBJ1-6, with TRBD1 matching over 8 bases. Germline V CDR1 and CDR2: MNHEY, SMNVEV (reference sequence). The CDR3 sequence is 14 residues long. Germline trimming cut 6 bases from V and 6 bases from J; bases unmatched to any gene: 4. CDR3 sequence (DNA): TGTGCCAGCAGAACCGGGACAGGTAATTCACCCCTCCACTTT. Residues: CASRTGTGNSPLHF.

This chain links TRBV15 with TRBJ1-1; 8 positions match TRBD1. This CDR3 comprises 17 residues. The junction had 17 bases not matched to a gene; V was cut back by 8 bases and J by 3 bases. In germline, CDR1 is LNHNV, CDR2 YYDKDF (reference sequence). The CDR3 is CATETRQGRLMYTEAFF. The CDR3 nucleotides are TGTGCCACCGAGACCAGACAGGGGCGCCTAATGTACACTGAAGCTTTCTTT.

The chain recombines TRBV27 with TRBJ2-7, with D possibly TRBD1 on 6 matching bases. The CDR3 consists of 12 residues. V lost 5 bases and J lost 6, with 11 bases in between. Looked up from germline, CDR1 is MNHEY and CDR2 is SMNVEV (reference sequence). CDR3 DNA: TGTGCCAGCAGTCCGGACAGAGGCGAGCAGTACTTC. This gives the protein CASSPDRGEQYF.

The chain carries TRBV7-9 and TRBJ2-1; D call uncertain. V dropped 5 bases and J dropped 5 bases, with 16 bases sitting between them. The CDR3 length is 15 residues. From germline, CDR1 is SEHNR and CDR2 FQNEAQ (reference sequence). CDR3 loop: CASSTTGPSDNEQFF. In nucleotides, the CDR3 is TGTGCCAGCAGCACGACCGGGCCCAGCGACAATGAGCAGTTCTTC.